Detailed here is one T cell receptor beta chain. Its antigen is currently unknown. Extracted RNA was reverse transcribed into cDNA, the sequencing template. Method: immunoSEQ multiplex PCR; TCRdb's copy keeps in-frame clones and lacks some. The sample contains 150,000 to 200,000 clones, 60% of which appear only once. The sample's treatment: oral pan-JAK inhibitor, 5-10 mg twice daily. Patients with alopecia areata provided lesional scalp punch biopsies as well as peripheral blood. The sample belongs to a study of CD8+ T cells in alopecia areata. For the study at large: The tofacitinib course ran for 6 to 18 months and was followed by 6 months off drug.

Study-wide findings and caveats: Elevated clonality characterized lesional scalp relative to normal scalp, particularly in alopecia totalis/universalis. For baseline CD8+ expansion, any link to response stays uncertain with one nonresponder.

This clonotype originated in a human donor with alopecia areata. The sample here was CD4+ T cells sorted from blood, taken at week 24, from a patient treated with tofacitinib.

CDR3 in DNA: TGCAGCGTCGGGACAGACATGAATGAAAAACTGTTTTTT. Protein: CSVGTDMNEKLFF. This sequence joins TRBV29-1 and TRBJ1-4, with 7 positions matching TRBD1. The CDR3 sequence is 13 residues long. The V gene's germline CDR1 is SQVTM and CDR2 ANQGSEA. With 6 bases clipped from V and 5 bases from J, the junction kept 6 bases outside the gene matches.